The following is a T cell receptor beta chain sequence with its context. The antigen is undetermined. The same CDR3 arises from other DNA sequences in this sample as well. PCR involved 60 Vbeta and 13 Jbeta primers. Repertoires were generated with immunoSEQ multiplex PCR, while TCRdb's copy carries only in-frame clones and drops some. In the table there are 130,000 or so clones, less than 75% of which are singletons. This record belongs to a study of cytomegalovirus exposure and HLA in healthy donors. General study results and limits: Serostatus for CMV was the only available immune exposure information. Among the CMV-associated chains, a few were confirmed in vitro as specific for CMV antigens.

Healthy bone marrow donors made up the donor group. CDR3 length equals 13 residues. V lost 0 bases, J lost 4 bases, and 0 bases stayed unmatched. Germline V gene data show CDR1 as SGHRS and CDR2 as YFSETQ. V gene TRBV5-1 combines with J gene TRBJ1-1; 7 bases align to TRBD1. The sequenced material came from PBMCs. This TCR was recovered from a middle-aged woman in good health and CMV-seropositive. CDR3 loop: CASSLDRGTEAFF. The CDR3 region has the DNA TGCGCCAGCAGCTTGGACAGGGGCACTGAAGCTTTCTTT.